This entry lists 20 T cell receptor beta chains sequenced from one sample in a study of regulatory T cells in long-lasting Graves disease. Libraries of TCR beta came from iRepertoire HTBI primers plus Arm-PCR of CDR3 regions. TCRdb analysed the multiplex PCR reads with MiXCR anew, one entry per CDR3 protein. In the table there are a few hundred thousand distinct CDR3 sequences, 23% of which are singletons. Time point specified: persistent/refractory GD, antithyroid drugs over 5 years with positive TRAb. Following extraction of RNA from PBMCs, that RNA was used to make the TCR library. Sequenced here: peripheral blood mononuclear cells (PBMCs), sampled when the disease was refractory, from a patient treated with antithyroid drugs. All receptors derive from a female donor with Graves disease.

This clonotype was recorded many times. The V and J genes are TRBV11-3 and TRBJ1-1; D is possibly TRBD1 (5 bases). The CDR3 totals 13 residues. Per germline, CDR1 SGHNT and CDR2 YENEEA. The V and J ends lost 5 bases and 7 bases respectively, with 14 bases between them. The CDR3 nucleotides read TGTGCCAGCAGCGCACCTGACAGTCATGAAGCTTTCTTT. It translates to CASSAPDSHEAFF. The whole variable domain, filled in from reference TRBV11-3 and TRBJ1-1, reads EAGVVQSPRYKIIEKKQPVAFWCNPISGHNTLYWYLQNLGQGPELLIRYENEEAVDDSQLPKDRFSAERLKGVDSTLKIQPAELGDSAVYLCASSAPDSHEAFFGQGTRLTVV.

The chain uses TRBV12-3 or TRBV12-4 and TRBJ2-7; D is ambiguous. CDR3 length: 13 residues. V lost 3 bases, J lost 3 bases, and 9 bases lay in between. The CDR3 DNA reads TGTGCCAGCAGTTTCGGCAGAGTCTACGAGCAGTACTTC. Encoded protein: CASSFGRVYEQYF.

This chain joins TRBV9 and TRBJ2-6, with TRBD1 matching over 9 bases. Germline values: CDR1 SGDLS, CDR2 YYNGEE. Unmatched junction bases numbered 8, after V lost 4 bases and J lost 3 bases. This CDR3 is 17 amino acids long. CDR3 loop: CASSINRGLGGANVLTF. The CDR3 bases are TGTGCCAGCAGCATTAACAGGGGGCTCGGTGGGGCCAACGTCCTGACTTTC. Full variable domain (rest looked up from reference TRBV9 and TRBJ2-6): DSGVTQTPKHLITATGQRVTLRCSPRSGDLSVYWYQQSLDQGLQFLIQYYNGEERAKGNILERFSAQQFPDLHSELNLSSLELGDSALYFCASSINRGLGGANVLTFGAGSRLTVL.

At least ten counts were recorded for this clonotype. The CDR3 is CASKGVDGYTF. The CDR3 DNA sequence: TGTGCCTCGAAAGGGGTGGACGGCTACACCTTC. V gene TRBV2 combines with J gene TRBJ1-2; the D gene is possibly TRBD1 (5 bases). The V end lost 11 bases, the J end lost 8 bases, and 15 bases lay between the germline ends. The CDR3 is made up of 11 amino acids. Per germline, CDR1 SNHLY and CDR2 FYNNEI. The whole variable domain, filled in from reference TRBV2 and TRBJ1-2, reads EPEVTQTPSHQVTQMGQEVILRCVPISNHLYFYWYRQILGQKVEFLVSFYNNEISEKSEIFDDQFSVERPDGSNFTLKIRSTKLEDSAMYFCASKGVDGYTFGSGTRLTVV.

This clonotype was picked up many times. CDR3 residues: CSASPRYTYEQYF. Here the CDR3 DNA reads TGCAGTGCTAGTCCCAGGTATACCTACGAGCAGTACTTC. J is TRBJ2-7 and V is TRBV20-1, with unresolved D. Germline V gives CDR1 DFQATT, CDR2 SNEGSKA (reference sequence). V lost 3 bases, J lost 2 bases, and 11 bases lay in between. The CDR3 extends over 13 amino acids.

The table lists this clonotype with many counts. This chain joins TRBV2 and TRBJ2-5; no reliable D call. In germline, CDR1 is SNHLY, CDR2 FYNNEI. The CDR3 runs to 13 residues. The V end lost 7 bases, the J end lost 1 base, and 10 bases lay between the germline ends. CDR3: CASMLTRQETQYF. The DNA of the CDR3 is TGTGCCAGCATGTTGACTCGCCAAGAGACCCAGTACTTC.

On this clonotype: A much larger clone lies one base from this, so it may be a read error. The V and J genes are TRBV6-2 or TRBV6-3 and TRBJ2-7, with 7 bases lining up with TRBD2. The CDR3 spans 15 residues. Germline assignment: CDR1 MNHEY and CDR2 SVGEGT. The CDR3 here is CASTPLGRASYEQCF. The CDR3 bases are TGTGCCAGCACCCCCCTAGGGAGGGCCTCCTACGAGCAGTGCTTC.

This clonotype has a count of ten or more. V is TRBV7-8 and J is TRBJ2-7, with 10 bases that match TRBD2. V shed 4 bases, J shed 2 bases, and the junction held 5 bases outside the gene matches. The CDR3 totals 15 residues. Germline values: CDR1 SGHVS, CDR2 FQNEAQ. Here the CDR3 DNA reads TGTGCCAGCAGCTCCGAAGCGGGAGGGCCCTACGAGCAGTACTTC. Protein sequence: CASSSEAGGPYEQYF.

Turning to this clonotype: Without the conserved terminal phenylalanine or tryptophan, this CDR3 likely stems from a read error. The chain couples TRBV6-5 to TRBJ1-1; the match to TRBD1 covers 9 bases. CDR1 is MNHEY and CDR2 is SVGAGI in the germline V gene. V trimming: 2 bases; J trimming: 7 bases; junction bases outside the gene matches: 5. The CDR3 runs 14 residues. The DNA of the CDR3 is TGTGCCAGCAGTTACGACAGGGGGGGGTTTGAAGCTTTCCTT. Its translation is CASSYDRGGFEAFL.

The J gene is TRBJ2-7, the V gene TRBV7-8; D is perhaps TRBD2 (5 bases). The V end lost 0 bases, the J end lost 2 bases, and 11 bases lay between the germline ends. The CDR3 consists of 15 residues. Germline V gives CDR1 SGHVS, CDR2 FQNEAQ. CDR3 sequence: CASSLAAGATYEQYF. The DNA of the CDR3 is TGTGCCAGCAGCTTAGCGGCGGGTGCTACCTACGAGCAGTACTTC.

The gene calls are TRBV19 and TRBJ1-5, with TRBD1 as a possible D gene (5 bases). Per germline, CDR1 LNHDA and CDR2 SQIVND (reference sequence). The CDR3 is made up of 17 amino acids. V was shortened by 7 bases and J by 0 bases, with 19 bases between the two germline ends. CDR3 region: CASIGGSVTYSNQPQHF. CDR3 bases: TGTGCCAGTATTGGGGGGTCGGTGACCTATAGCAATCAGCCCCAGCATTTT.

The table lists this clonotype with many counts. V gene TRBV2 combines with J gene TRBJ1-1; D may be TRBD1 (5 bases). This CDR3 has 13 amino acids. Looked up from germline, CDR1 is SNHLY and CDR2 is FYNNEI. Trimming shortened V by 4 bases and J by 10 bases, and 16 bases separated the two germline ends. The CDR3 DNA reads as TGTGCCAGCAGTGGGTGGGGGAACGGAGCAGCTTTCTTT. It encodes CASSGWGNGAAFF.

This clonotype was picked up a small number of times. The V gene is TRBV13, the J gene TRBJ2-7; TRBD1 matches at 7 bases. Looked up from germline, CDR1 is PRHDT and CDR2 is FYEKMQ (reference sequence). This CDR3 is 14 amino acids long. V was pared by 1 base and J by 5 bases, with 5 bases of the junction left unmatched. CDR3 residues: CASSLATGMNEQYF. In nucleotides, the CDR3 is TGTGCCAGCAGCTTAGCGACAGGGATGAACGAGCAGTACTTC. The full variable domain, completed using reference TRBV13 and TRBJ2-7, is AAGVIQSPRHLIKEKRETATLKCYPIPRHDTVYWYQQGPGQDPQFLISFYEKMQSDKGSIPDRFSAQQFSDYHSELNMSSLELGDSALYFCASSLATGMNEQYFGPGTRLTVT.

The V gene is TRBV4-1, the J gene TRBJ2-7; D is possibly TRBD1 or TRBD2 (5 bases each). The CDR3 contains 15 residues. Per germline, CDR1 MGHRA and CDR2 YSYEKL. V was trimmed by 0 bases and J by 1 base, leaving 10 bases between them. This CDR3 reads CASSQDRGASYEQYF. CDR3 coding DNA: TGCGCCAGCAGCCAAGATCGAGGGGCATCCTACGAGCAGTACTTC.

This clonotype has more than one count but fewer than ten. This CDR3 is CASSLDVGTGELFF. The DNA for the CDR3 is TGTGCCAGCAGCTTAGATGTGGGGACCGGGGAGCTGTTTTTT. This rearrangement joins TRBV7-2 to TRBJ2-2; the D is unclear. Germline CDR1 reads SGHTA; CDR2 reads FQGNSA. The ends were cut back, 1 base at V and 5 bases at J, with 8 bases in the middle. This CDR3 region has 14 residues. The full variable domain, rest sourced from reference TRBV7-2 and TRBJ2-2, is GAGVSQSPSNKVTEKGKDVELRCDPISGHTALYWYRQSLGQGLEFLIYFQGNSAPDKSGLPSDRFSAERTGGSVSTLTIQRTQQEDSAVYLCASSLDVGTGELFFGEGSRLTVL.

In its sample, this clonotype was seen many times. The gene calls are TRBV20-1 and TRBJ1-5; 10 nucleotides agree with TRBD1. Germline V gene lookup returns CDR1 DFQATT and CDR2 SNEGSKA (reference sequence). The V segment lost 4 bases and the J segment 6 bases; nucleotides outside the gene matches: 3. This CDR3 region has 13 residues. The CDR3 DNA follows: TGCAGTGCTATCCGGGACAGGGGTCAGCCCCAGCATTTT. Translating gives CSAIRDRGQPQHF.

Note on this clonotype: A much larger clone lies a single base off, so this may be a read error. The chain combines TRBV3-1 with TRBJ1-5; TRBD1 is a possible D gene (5 bases). The length of the CDR3 is 14 residues. The V and J ends lost 2 bases and 9 bases respectively, with 14 bases between them. Per the germline V gene, CDR1 is LGHDT and CDR2 is YNNKEL (reference sequence). CDR3 protein: CASSQWQGDRPQHF. The CDR3 bases are TGTGCCAGCAGCCAATGGCAGGGCGATCGGCCCCAGCATTTT.

With regard to this clonotype: It may be a read error: a sequence one base away is much more abundant. J is TRBJ1-1 and V is TRBV2; D unresolved. This CDR3 contains 14 residues. Trimming removed 6 bases from V and 0 bases from J, with 11 bases in between. Germline V gene lookup returns CDR1 SNHLY and CDR2 FYNNEI. DNA of the CDR3: TGTGCCAGCAGAAACGGACTGATGAACACTGAAGCTTTCTTT. It encodes CASRNGLMNTEAFF.

At least ten counts were recorded for this clonotype. The genes are TRBV12-3 or TRBV12-4 and TRBJ1-5; D is unclear. There are 14 residues in the CDR3. V lost 5 bases to trimming and J lost 0 bases, with 8 bases between them. CDR3 bases: TGTGCCAGCAGTACCGGGGATAGCAATCAGCCCCAGCATTTT. Residues: CASSTGDSNQPQHF.

This clonotype has a handful of counts. The J gene is TRBJ1-1, the V gene TRBV28; 7 nucleotides align to TRBD1. V shed 6 bases and J 0 bases; nucleotides not matched to a gene: 4. The V gene's germline CDR1 is MDHEN and CDR2 SYDVKM. The CDR3 totals 14 residues. The CDR3 spells CASSGQVLNTEAFF. CDR3 DNA sequence: TGTGCCAGCAGCGGACAGGTGTTGAACACTGAAGCTTTCTTT.